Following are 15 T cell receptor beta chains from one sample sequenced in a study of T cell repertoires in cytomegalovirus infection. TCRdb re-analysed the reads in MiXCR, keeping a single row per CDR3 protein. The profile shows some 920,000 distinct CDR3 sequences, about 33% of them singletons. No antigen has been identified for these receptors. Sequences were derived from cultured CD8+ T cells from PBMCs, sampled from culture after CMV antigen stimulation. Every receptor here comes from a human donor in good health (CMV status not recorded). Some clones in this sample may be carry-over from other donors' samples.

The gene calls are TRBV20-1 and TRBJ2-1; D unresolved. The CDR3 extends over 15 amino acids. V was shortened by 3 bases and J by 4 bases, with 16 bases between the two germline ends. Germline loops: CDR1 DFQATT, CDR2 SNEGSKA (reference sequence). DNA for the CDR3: TGCAGTGCTAGGGCCCGGGCCCATGATTACAATGAGCAGTTCTTC. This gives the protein CSARARAHDYNEQFF.

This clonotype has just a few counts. CDR3 DNA sequence: TGTGCCAGCAGCCAACGGGGGGGCTATAGCAATGAGCAGTTCTTC. This translates into CASSQRGGYSNEQFF. This sequence joins TRBV7-3 and TRBJ2-1, with 8 bases identical to TRBD2. Germline values: CDR1 SGHTA, CDR2 FQGTGA. With 5 bases clipped from V and 6 bases from J, the junction kept 9 bases outside the gene matches. CDR3 length: 15 amino acids.

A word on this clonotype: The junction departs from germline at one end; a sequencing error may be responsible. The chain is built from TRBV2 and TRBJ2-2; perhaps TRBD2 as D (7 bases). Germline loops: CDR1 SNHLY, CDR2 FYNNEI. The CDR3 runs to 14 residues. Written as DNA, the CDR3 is TGCGCCATGGGGGGGCCTCAAAACACCGGGGAGCTGTTTTTT. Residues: CAMGGPQNTGELFF.

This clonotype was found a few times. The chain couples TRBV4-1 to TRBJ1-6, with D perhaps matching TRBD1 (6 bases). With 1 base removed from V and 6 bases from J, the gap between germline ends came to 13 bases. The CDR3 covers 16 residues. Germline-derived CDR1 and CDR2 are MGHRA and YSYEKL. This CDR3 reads CASSQGGQGRNSPLHF. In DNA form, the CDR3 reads TGCGCCAGCAGCCAAGGTGGGCAGGGGCGTAATTCACCCCTCCACTTT.

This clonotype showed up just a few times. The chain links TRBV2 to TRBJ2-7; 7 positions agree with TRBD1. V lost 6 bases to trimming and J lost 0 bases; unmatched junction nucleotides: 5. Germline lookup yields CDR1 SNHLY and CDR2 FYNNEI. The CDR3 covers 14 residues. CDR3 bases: TGTGCCAGCAGATCCGGGACAGACTCCTACGAGCAGTACTTC. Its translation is CASRSGTDSYEQYF.

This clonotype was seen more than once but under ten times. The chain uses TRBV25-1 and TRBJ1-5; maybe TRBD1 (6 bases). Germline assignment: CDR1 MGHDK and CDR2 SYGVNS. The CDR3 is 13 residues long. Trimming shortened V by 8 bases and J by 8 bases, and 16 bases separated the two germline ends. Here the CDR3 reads CASRGGSLEPQHF. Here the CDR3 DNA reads TGTGCCAGCCGCGGGGGCTCGTTGGAGCCCCAGCATTTT.

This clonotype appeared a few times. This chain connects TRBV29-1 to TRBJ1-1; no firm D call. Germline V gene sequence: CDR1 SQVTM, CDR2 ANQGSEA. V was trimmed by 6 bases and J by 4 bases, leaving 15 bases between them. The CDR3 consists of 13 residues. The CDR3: CSVLDGYGTEAFF. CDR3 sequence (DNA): TGCAGCGTCCTCGATGGGTACGGCACTGAAGCTTTCTTT.

The CDR3: CASSYYRSIQETQYF. For the CDR3, the DNA is TGTGCCAGCAGTTACTACAGGAGTATCCAAGAGACCCAGTACTTC. The V gene is TRBV6-6, the J gene TRBJ2-5, with a tentative D call TRBD1 (5 bases). The CDR3 spans 15 residues. CDR1 is MNHNY and CDR2 is SVGAGI in the germline V gene (reference sequence). The V and J ends lost 1 base and 1 base respectively, with 10 bases between them.

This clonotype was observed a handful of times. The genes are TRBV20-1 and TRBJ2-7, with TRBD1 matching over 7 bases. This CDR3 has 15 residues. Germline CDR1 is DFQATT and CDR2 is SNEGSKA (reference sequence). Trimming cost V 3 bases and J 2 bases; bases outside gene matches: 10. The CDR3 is CSASGRDSITYEQYF. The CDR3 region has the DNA TGCAGTGCTAGTGGCCGGGACAGCATCACCTACGAGCAGTACTTC.

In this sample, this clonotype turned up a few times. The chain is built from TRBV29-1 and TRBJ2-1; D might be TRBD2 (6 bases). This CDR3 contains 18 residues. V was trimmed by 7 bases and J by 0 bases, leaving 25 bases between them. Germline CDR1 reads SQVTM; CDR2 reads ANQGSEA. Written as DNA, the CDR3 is TGCAGCGCTAGCGACGCGTCCCCCCGGGGGAGCTCCTACAATGAGCAGTTCTTC. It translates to CSASDASPRGSSYNEQFF.

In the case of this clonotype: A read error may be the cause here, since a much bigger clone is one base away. CDR3 loop: CANSLDPGGTDTQYF. The DNA for the CDR3 is TGTGCCAACAGTCTCGATCCAGGGGGCACAGATACGCAGTATTTT. The genes are TRBV12-3 or TRBV12-4 and TRBJ2-3; possible D gene TRBD1, 6 bases. The CDR3 is 15 residues long.

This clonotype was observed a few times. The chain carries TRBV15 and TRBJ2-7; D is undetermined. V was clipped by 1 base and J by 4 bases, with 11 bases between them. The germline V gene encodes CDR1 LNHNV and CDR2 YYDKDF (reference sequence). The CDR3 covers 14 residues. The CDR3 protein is CATSRGTPWYEQYV. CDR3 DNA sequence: TGTGCCACCAGCAGAGGTACCCCCTGGTACGAGCAGTACGTC.

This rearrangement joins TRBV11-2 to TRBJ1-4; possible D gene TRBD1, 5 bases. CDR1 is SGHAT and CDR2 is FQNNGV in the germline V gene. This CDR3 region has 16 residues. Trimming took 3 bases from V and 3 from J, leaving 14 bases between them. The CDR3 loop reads CASSFLPWGSNEKLFF. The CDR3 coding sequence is TGTGCCAGCAGCTTCCTTCCCTGGGGGTCTAATGAAAAACTGTTTTTT.

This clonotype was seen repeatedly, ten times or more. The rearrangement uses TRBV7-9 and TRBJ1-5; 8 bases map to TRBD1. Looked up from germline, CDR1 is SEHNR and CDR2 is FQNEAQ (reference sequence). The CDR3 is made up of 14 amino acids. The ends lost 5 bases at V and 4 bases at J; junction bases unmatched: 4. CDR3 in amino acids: CASSLDRENQPQHF. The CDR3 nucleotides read TGTGCCAGCAGCCTGGACAGGGAAAATCAGCCCCAGCATTTT.

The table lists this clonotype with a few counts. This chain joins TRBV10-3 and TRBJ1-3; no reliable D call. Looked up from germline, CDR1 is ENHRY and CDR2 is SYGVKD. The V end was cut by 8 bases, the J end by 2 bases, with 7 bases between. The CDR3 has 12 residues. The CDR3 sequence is CAIVVPGNTIYF. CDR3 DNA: TGTGCCATCGTAGTCCCTGGAAACACCATATATTTT.